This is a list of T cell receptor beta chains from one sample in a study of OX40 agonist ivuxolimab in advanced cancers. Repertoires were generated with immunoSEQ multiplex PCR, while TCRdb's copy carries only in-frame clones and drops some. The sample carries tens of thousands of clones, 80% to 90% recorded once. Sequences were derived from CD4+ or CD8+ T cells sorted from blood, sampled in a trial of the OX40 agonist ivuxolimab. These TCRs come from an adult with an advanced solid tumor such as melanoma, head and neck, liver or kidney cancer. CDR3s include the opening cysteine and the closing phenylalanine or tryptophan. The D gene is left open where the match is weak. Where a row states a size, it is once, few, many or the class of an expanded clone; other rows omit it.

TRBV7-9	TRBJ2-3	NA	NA	CASSFGTGAGTDTQYF	TGTGCCAGCAGCTTCGGCACCGGGGCTGGCACAGATACGCAGTATTTT
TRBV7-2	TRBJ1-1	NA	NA	CASSSQGNTEAFF	TGTGCCAGCAGCTCACAGGGGAACACTGAAGCTTTCTTT
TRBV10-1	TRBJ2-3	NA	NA	CASSGGLTDTQYF	TGCGCCAGCAGTGGGGGTCTGACAGATACGCAGTATTTT
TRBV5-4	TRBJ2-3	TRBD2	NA	CASSFYQRGAGRDTQYF	TGTGCCAGCAGCTTCTACCAGCGGGGGGCGGGTCGCGATACGCAGTATTTT
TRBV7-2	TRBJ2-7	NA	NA	CASSQFIGTQYF	TGTGCCAGCAGCCAATTCATCGGGACACAGTACTTC
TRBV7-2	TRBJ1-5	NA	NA	CASSLAPSRVGNQPQHF	TGTGCCAGCAGCTTAGCCCCCTCGAGGGTGGGCAATCAGCCCCAGCATTTT
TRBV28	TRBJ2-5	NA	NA	CASMGQETQYF	TGTGCCAGCATGGGACAAGAGACCCAGTACTTC
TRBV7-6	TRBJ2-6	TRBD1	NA	CASSLGTGGANVLTF	TGTGCCAGCAGCTTAGGGACAGGGGGGGCCAACGTCCTGACTTTC
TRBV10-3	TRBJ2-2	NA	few	CAISVTGFANTGELFF	TGTGCCATCAGTGTTACAGGCTTCGCGAACACCGGGGAGCTGTTTTTT
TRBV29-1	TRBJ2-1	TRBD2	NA	CSAERTSGRTNEQFF	TGCAGCGCTGAAAGGACTAGCGGGAGAACAAATGAGCAGTTCTTC
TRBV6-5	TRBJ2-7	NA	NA	CASSRDSTSYEQYF	TGTGCCAGCAGTCGCGACAGTACGAGCTACGAGCAGTACTTC
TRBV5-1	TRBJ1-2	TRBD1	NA	CASSSSGGNYGYTF	TGCGCCAGCAGCTCATCAGGGGGGAACTATGGCTACACCTTC
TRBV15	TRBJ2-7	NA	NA	CATSRDMAGEQYF	TGTGCCACCAGCAGAGATATGGCGGGCGAGCAGTACTTC
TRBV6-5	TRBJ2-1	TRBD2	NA	CASSYSSGEYNEQFF	TGTGCCAGCAGTTACTCAAGCGGGGAATACAATGAGCAGTTCTTC
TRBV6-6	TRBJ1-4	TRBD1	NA	CASSYYRQGANEKLFF	TGTGCCAGCAGTTATTACCGACAGGGGGCTAATGAAAAACTGTTTTTT
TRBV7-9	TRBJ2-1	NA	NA	CASSAPPPTGNEQFF	TGTGCCAGCAGCGCGCCCCCCCCGACTGGGAATGAGCAGTTCTTC
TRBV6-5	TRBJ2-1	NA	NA	CASRVSGGVNNEQFF	TGTGCCAGCAGGGTTAGCGGAGGGGTAAACAATGAGCAGTTCTTC
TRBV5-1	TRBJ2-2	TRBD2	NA	CASSSSGATNTGELFF	TGCGCCAGCTCCTCTAGCGGGGCGACGAACACCGGGGAGCTGTTTTTT
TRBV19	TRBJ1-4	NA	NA	CASSVRIATNEKLFF	TGTGCCAGTAGTGTGAGAATTGCAACTAATGAAAAACTGTTTTTT
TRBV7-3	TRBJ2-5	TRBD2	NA	CASSFAGTSGRETQYF	TGTGCCAGCAGCTTCGCCGGGACTAGCGGGAGGGAGACCCAGTACTTC